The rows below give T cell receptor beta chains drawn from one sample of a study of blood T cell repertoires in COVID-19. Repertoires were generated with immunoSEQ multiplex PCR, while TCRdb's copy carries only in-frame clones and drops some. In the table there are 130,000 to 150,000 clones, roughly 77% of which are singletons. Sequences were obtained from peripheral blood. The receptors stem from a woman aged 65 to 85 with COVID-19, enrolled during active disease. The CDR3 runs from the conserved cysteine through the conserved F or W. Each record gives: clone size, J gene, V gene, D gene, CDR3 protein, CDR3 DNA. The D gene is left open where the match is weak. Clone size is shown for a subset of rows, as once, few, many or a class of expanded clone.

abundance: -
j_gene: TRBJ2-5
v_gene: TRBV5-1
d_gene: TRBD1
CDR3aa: CASSPGTGERQTQYF
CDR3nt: TGCGCCAGCAGCCCCGGGACAGGGGAGCGGCAGACCCAGTACTTC

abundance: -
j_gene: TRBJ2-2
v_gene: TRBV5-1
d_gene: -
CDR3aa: CASSLDTPNTGELFF
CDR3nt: TGCGCCAGCAGCTTGGACACCCCGAACACCGGGGAGCTGTTTTTT

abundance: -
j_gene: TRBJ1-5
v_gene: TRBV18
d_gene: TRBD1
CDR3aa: CASSPDRDQPQHF
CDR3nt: TGTGCCAGCTCACCGGACAGGGATCAGCCCCAGCATTTT

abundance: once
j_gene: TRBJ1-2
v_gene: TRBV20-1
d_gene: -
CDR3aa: CSARGNGYTF
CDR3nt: TGCAGTGCTAGAGGTAATGGCTACACCTTC

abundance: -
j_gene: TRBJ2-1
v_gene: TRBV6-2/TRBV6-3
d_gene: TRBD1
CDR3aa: CASSPQGTFVNEQFF
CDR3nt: TGTGCCAGCAGTCCACAGGGGACGTTTGTAAATGAGCAGTTCTTC

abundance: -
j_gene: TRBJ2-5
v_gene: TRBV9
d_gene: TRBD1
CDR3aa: CASSVGSGGFGETQYF
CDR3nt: TGTGCCAGCAGCGTAGGGTCAGGGGGCTTCGGAGAGACCCAGTACTTC

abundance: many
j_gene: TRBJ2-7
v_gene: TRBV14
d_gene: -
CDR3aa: CASSQDLSPGYSYEQYF
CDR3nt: TGTGCCAGCAGCCAAGATCTTTCCCCAGGGTACTCCTACGAGCAGTACTTC

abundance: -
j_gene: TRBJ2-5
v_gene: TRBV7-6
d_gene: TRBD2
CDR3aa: CASSLSGSYQETQYF
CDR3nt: TGTGCCAGCAGCCTTAGCGGGTCGTACCAAGAGACCCAGTACTTC

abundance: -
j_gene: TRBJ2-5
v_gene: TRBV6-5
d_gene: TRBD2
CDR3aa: CASSYSSGNTETQYF
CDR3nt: TGTGCCAGCAGTTACTCTAGCGGGAACACAGAGACCCAGTACTTC

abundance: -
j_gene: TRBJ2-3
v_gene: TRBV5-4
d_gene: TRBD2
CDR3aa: CASSLVSIGGTDTQYF
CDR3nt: TGTGCCAGCAGCTTGGTATCTATCGGGGGGACAGATACGCAGTATTTT

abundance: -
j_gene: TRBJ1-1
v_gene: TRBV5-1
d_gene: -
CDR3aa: CASSSTGNQNTEAFF
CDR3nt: TGCGCCAGCAGCTCCACAGGGAACCAGAACACTGAAGCTTTCTTT

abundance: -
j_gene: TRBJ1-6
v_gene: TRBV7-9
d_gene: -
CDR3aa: CASSLGSSYNSPLHF
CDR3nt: TGTGCCAGCAGCTTAGGGAGCTCCTATAATTCACCCCTCCACTTT

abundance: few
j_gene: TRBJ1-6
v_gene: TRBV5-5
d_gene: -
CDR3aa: CASSTDRPYNSPLHF
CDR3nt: TGTGCCAGCAGCACCGACAGGCCCTATAATTCACCCCTCCACTTT

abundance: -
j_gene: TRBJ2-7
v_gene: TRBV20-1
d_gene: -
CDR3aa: CSASFSGGLYEQYF
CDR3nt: TGCAGTGCTAGTTTTTCGGGGGGCTTGTACGAGCAGTACTTC

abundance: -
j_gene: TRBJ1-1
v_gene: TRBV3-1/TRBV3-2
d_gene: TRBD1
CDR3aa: CASSQAFDRVSTEAFF
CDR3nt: TGTGCCAGCAGCCAAGCCTTTGACAGGGTATCCACTGAAGCTTTCTTT

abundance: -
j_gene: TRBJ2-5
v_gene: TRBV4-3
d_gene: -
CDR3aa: CASSQTTGYQETQYF
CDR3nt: TGCGCCAGCAGCCAGACGACGGGGTACCAAGAGACCCAGTACTTC